Sequencing of this T cell receptor beta chain was carried out in a study of T cell responses to AZD1222 COVID-19 vaccine. Across the study: Timing groups of about 4 and about 12 weeks for second doses were pooled. Study results and limitations: At baseline, just five to seven AZD1222 recipients tested seropositive. Spike-specific TCR breadth and depth both grew after two AZD1222 doses. Repertoire collection took place solely once the T cell response had peaked.

As regards this clone: What it binds is not known.

V was clipped by 2 bases and J by 0 bases, with 14 bases between them. CDR3 size: 16 residues. Germline-derived CDR1 and CDR2 are SGHTA and FQGNSA. TCRdb's table, derived via immunoSEQ multiplex PCR, lists solely in-frame clones and lacks some. The sample carries about 67,000 clones, about 85% recorded once. The rearrangement uses TRBV7-2 and TRBJ2-7; the D gene could be TRBD1 or TRBD2 (5 bases each). The clonotype comes from an adult in good health. The sequencing used peripheral blood, collected on day 0 of AZD1222 vaccination. CDR3 bases: TGTGCCAGCAGCTTATCCAGGGACCTGATCTCCTACGAGCAGTACTTC. Translated: CASSLSRDLISYEQYF.